This T cell receptor (beta chain) was found in a study of blood T cell repertoires in COVID-19. Study processing details: Reference gene primers were amplified, and this amplification served to estimate nucleated cell counts. Here immunoSEQ multiplex PCR was the method, and the copy in TCRdb shows in-frame clones only, minus some. V and J calls and clone size are as listed in that table; D and trimming were resolved from the DNA. The sample includes 50,000 or so clones, over 65% of them seen just once. Seattle-derived patients entered the study during active infection and were followed longitudinally. From germline, CDR1 is MNHEY and CDR2 SVGAGI. Unmatched junction bases numbered 2, after V lost 4 bases and J lost 1 base. The CDR3 covers 15 residues.

The TCR comes from a man at least 80 years old with COVID-19, enrolled during active disease. Sequenced: peripheral blood. This chain connects TRBV6-5 to TRBJ2-2; 8 bases line up with TRBD2. CDR3 DNA sequence: TGTGCCAGCAGTTCACGGGGGGGGAACACCGGGGAGCTGTTTTTT. As protein: CASSSRGGNTGELFF.